Listed here are 28 T cell receptor beta chains from one sample, sequenced in a study of blood T cells in healthy people across ages. Primers used in a second PCR of about 6 to 11 cycles were a sample-barcoded 5' primer and a J-beta primer mix. From the 5' RACE reads, TCRdb called clonotypes with MiXCR, one entry per CDR3 protein. The sample consists of about 1.7 million distinct CDR3 sequences, roughly 28% of them appearing once. Sequencing was performed on blood. The receptors here all came from a woman aged 25-40 years in good health.

In its sample, this clonotype was seen a few times. The chain employs TRBV24-1 and TRBJ2-5; D call uncertain. The length of the CDR3 is 12 residues. CDR1 and CDR2 (germline): KGHDR, SFDVKD. V was pared by 4 bases and J by 4 bases, with 6 bases between. DNA for the CDR3: TGTGCCACCAGTGACCACCGAGAGACCCAGTACTTC. This codes for CATSDHRETQYF.

The chain links TRBV6-2 or TRBV6-3 to TRBJ2-7; TRBD2 matches 7 bases. CDR1 and CDR2 from the germline V gene are MNHEY and SVGEGT. Trimming at V came to 4 bases and at J to 1 base, leaving 10 bases not matched to a gene. CDR3 length: 16 residues. DNA of the CDR3: TGTGCCAGCAGTTCGACAGTGAGCGGGGATTCCTACGAGCAGTACTTC. It encodes CASSSTVSGDSYEQYF.

This chain links TRBV21-1 with TRBJ2-7; TRBD1, the table's D call, lacks a check against the DNA. TRBV21-1 is deemed a pseudogene. This CDR3 contains 14 residues. The CDR3 sequence: CASSVRDEPYEQYF. The CDR3 DNA sequence: TGTGCCAGCAGCGTCCGGGACGAGCCCTACGAGCAGTACTTC.

This clonotype was seen more than once but under ten times. The J gene is TRBJ2-3, the V gene TRBV7-9; 11 bases agree with TRBD2. The junction had 6 bases not matched to a gene; V was cut back by 7 bases and J by 3 bases. This CDR3 contains 15 residues. From germline, CDR1 is SEHNR and CDR2 FQNEAQ (reference sequence). The CDR3 reads CASIPSGRSTDTQYF. The CDR3 DNA reads as TGTGCCAGCATCCCTAGCGGGAGGTCGACAGATACGCAGTATTTT.

This rearrangement joins TRBV28 to TRBJ2-3; no clear D gene. This CDR3 has 11 amino acids. Germline lookup yields CDR1 MDHEN and CDR2 SYDVKM. CDR3 sequence reads: CRGTSPGTQYF. The CDR3 DNA is TGTAGAGGAACCTCTCCGGGTACGCAGTATTTT.

Many counts were recorded for this clonotype. The chain uses TRBV7-9 and TRBJ2-7, with 9 bases aligning to TRBD1. The CDR3 is made up of 15 amino acids. J gave up 4 bases and V 1 base, and 5 bases lay outside the gene matches. From germline, CDR1 is SEHNR and CDR2 FQNEAQ (reference sequence). CDR3 sequence (DNA): TGTGCCAGCAGCTTAGGAACGGGACAGGGTTACGAGCAGTACTTC. This codes for CASSLGTGQGYEQYF.

This clonotype showed up many times. The gene calls are TRBV9 and TRBJ2-1, with D perhaps TRBD2 (6 bases). Germline loops: CDR1 SGDLS, CDR2 YYNGEE. Between the trimmed V and J ends, which lost 4 bases and 0 bases, there was a span of 11 bases. There are 15 residues in the CDR3. CDR3: CASSSGGSSYNEQFF. CDR3 nucleotides: TGTGCCAGCAGCTCCGGGGGTAGCTCCTACAATGAGCAGTTCTTC.

The chain links TRBV29-1 to TRBJ1-2; D not certain. Germline V gene lookup returns CDR1 SQVTM and CDR2 ANQGSEA. The CDR3 loop spans 14 amino acids. Trimming removed 1 base at V and 1 base at J, with 10 bases between. The CDR3 coding sequence is TGCAGCGTTGAAGTCTCAGACCTTAACTATGGCTACACCTTC. It codes for CSVEVSDLNYGYTF.

There are a few counts of this clonotype. The chain joins TRBV25-1 to TRBJ1-6, with D maybe TRBD1 (5 bases). The CDR3 runs 13 residues. Germline lookup yields CDR1 MGHDK and CDR2 SYGVNS. The V end lost 3 bases, the J end lost 8 bases, and 8 bases lay between the germline ends. CDR3 coding DNA: TGTGCCAGCAGTGATTTCAGGGATTCACCCCTCCACTTT. Its protein is CASSDFRDSPLHF.

This clonotype was counted ten times or more. The chain links TRBV5-1 to TRBJ2-7; D call uncertain. CDR3 length: 15 amino acids. Germline CDR1 SGHRS, CDR2 YFSETQ. The germline V and J ends were trimmed by 0 bases and 0 bases, with 10 bases remaining between them. The CDR3 loop is CASSLDLDGSYEQYF. The DNA for the CDR3 is TGCGCCAGCAGCTTGGATCTAGATGGCTCCTACGAGCAGTACTTC.

Ten or more counts support this clonotype. The chain links TRBV29-1 to TRBJ2-3; D is undetermined. The CDR3 runs to 14 residues. The germline V gene encodes CDR1 SQVTM and CDR2 ANQGSEA. V shed 5 bases and J shed 3 bases, with 15 bases lying between them. The chain's CDR3 is CSVQGIGWTDTQYF. CDR3 coding DNA: TGCAGCGTTCAAGGGATAGGGTGGACAGATACGCAGTATTTT.

As to this clonotype: A much more abundant neighbour one base away suggests this may be a read error. The J gene is TRBJ2-7, the V gene TRBV7-6; 7 bases are shared with TRBD2. The CDR3 is 14 amino acids. J lost 7 bases, V lost 0 bases, and 6 bases had no gene match. Germline V CDR1 and CDR2: SGHVS, FNYEAQ. The CDR3 loop reads CASSLAGTTNEQYF. The CDR3 DNA follows: TGTGCCAGCAGCTTAGCGGGGACTACCAATGAGCAGTACTTC.

The chain combines TRBV28 with TRBJ1-2; TRBD1 might be the D (5 bases). The CDR3 loop spans 13 amino acids. Between the trimmed V and J ends, which lost 6 bases and 2 bases, there was a span of 10 bases. The V gene's germline CDR1 is MDHEN and CDR2 SYDVKM. CDR3 sequence (DNA): TGTGCCAGCAGAGGGGCGAACAACTATGGCTACACCTTC. This gives the protein CASRGANNYGYTF.

The CDR3 is CSARELSQETQYF. The DNA of the CDR3 is TGCAGTGCTAGAGAACTATCCCAAGAGACCCAGTACTTC. V gene TRBV20-1 combines with J gene TRBJ2-5, with D hard to call. Germline V gene data show CDR1 as DFQATT and CDR2 as SNEGSKA (reference sequence). With 0 bases removed from V and 1 base from J, the gap between germline ends came to 6 bases. This CDR3 comprises 13 residues.

This clonotype came up many times. The chain is built from TRBV5-1 and TRBJ1-2; possible D gene TRBD1, 6 bases. V shed 4 bases and J shed 2 bases, with 9 bases lying between them. The CDR3 runs 13 residues. Germline V gene lookup returns CDR1 SGHRS and CDR2 YFSETQ. CDR3: CASSETGNYGYTF. The CDR3 DNA sequence: TGCGCCAGCAGCGAAACAGGGAACTATGGCTACACCTTC.

This clonotype was observed a handful of times. The V gene is TRBV5-1, the J gene TRBJ1-1, with 8 bases that match TRBD1. Trimming took 4 bases from V and 4 from J; bases not matched to a gene: 6. Germline-derived CDR1 and CDR2 are SGHRS and YFSETQ. The CDR3 has 14 amino acids. CDR3 in DNA: TGCGCCAGCAGCCCAGATGGACAGGGCACTGAAGCTTTCTTT. Protein product: CASSPDGQGTEAFF. Variable domain in full (rest from reference TRBV5-1 and TRBJ1-1): KAGVTQTPRYLIKTRGQQVTLSCSPISGHRSVSWYQQTPGQGLQFLFEYFSETQRNKGNFPGRFSGRQFSNSRSEMNVSTLELGDSALYLCASSPDGQGTEAFFGQGTRLTVV.

V and J are TRBV4-1 and TRBJ2-3; TRBD2 matches at 12 bases. The CDR3 covers 17 residues. Trimming took 3 bases from V and 1 from J; bases not matched to a gene: 5. The germline gives CDR1 MGHRA, CDR2 YSYEKL. CDR3 sequence reads: CASSQSSGGAGTDTQYF. CDR3 DNA sequence: TGCGCCAGCAGCCAGTCTAGCGGGGGGGCCGGCACAGATACGCAGTATTTT.

The chain employs TRBV12-3 or TRBV12-4 and TRBJ1-1; tentative D call: TRBD1 (5 bases). The CDR3 runs 14 residues. Trimming pared 8 bases from V and 6 bases from J, leaving 19 bases between. The CDR3 DNA follows: TGTGCCAGCCATCCGGGGCCGCGGGGCCCTGAAGCTTTCTTT. Translation gives CASHPGPRGPEAFF.

Many counts were recorded for this clonotype. This chain connects TRBV6-2 or TRBV6-3 to TRBJ2-7; 11 bases line up with TRBD2. The trim removed 2 bases at V and 1 base at J, leaving 1 base unmatched. Germline CDR1 and CDR2: MNHEY and SVGEGT. The CDR3 extends over 15 amino acids. The CDR3 sequence is CASSYGTSGSYEQYF. Here the CDR3 DNA reads TGTGCCAGCAGTTACGGGACTAGCGGATCCTACGAGCAGTACTTC.

The chain carries TRBV20-1 and TRBJ2-3; 10 bases agree with TRBD2. CDR3 length equals 16 residues. The V gene end was trimmed by 5 bases and the J gene end by 0 bases; junction bases not matched to a gene: 8. Germline V gene data show CDR1 as DFQATT and CDR2 as SNEGSKA (reference sequence). The CDR3 sequence is CSAADSGRRSTDTQYF. Written as DNA, the CDR3 is TGCAGTGCTGCCGATAGCGGGAGGCGCAGCACAGATACGCAGTATTTT.

The CDR3 loop reads CATSSGQGGITEAFF. CDR3 DNA: TGTGCCACCAGCAGTGGACAGGGGGGGATCACTGAAGCTTTCTTT. The rearrangement links TRBV15 to TRBJ1-1; 10 nucleotides align to TRBD1. V dropped 3 bases and J dropped 4; count of bases not matched to a gene: 5. Germline V gene lookup returns CDR1 LNHNV and CDR2 YYDKDF (reference sequence). The CDR3 runs 15 residues.

The sample holds many counts of this clonotype. This sequence joins TRBV5-1 and TRBJ2-1, with TRBD1 matching 9 bases. Germline loops: CDR1 SGHRS, CDR2 YFSETQ. V shed 5 bases and J 4 bases; nucleotides not matched to a gene: 4. The length of the CDR3 is 14 residues. CDR3: CASSPGTGYNEQFF. CDR3 nucleotide sequence: TGCGCCAGCAGTCCCGGGACAGGGTACAATGAGCAGTTCTTC.

V usage is TRBV2 and J usage is TRBJ2-1; 7 nucleotides line up with TRBD2. The CDR3 has 15 amino acids. With 5 bases clipped from V and 12 bases from J, the junction kept 16 bases outside the gene matches. CDR1 is SNHLY, CDR2 FYNNEI, per germline. The CDR3 DNA is TGTGCCAGCAGTTCCGGGCTAATAGCGGGTGGAGGGCAGTTCTTC. It specifies CASSSGLIAGGGQFF.

CDR3 region: CSVRENNEQFF. The CDR3 nucleotides are TGCAGCGTTCGGGAGAACAATGAGCAGTTCTTC. The gene calls are TRBV29-1 and TRBJ2-1; maybe TRBD2 (6 bases). Germline-derived CDR1 and CDR2 are SQVTM and ANQGSEA. V was pared by 5 bases and J by 5 bases, with 7 bases between. The CDR3 has 11 amino acids.

On this clonotype: A much larger clone lies one base from this, so it may be a read error. This chain connects TRBV7-2 to TRBJ2-5; either TRBD1 or TRBD2 may fit D (5 bases each). Trimming took 5 bases from V and 4 from J, leaving 20 bases between them. The CDR3 consists of 16 residues. Germline CDR1 reads SGHTA; CDR2 reads FQGNSA. CDR3 residues: CASSATGTVIRETQYF. CDR3 nucleotides: TGTGCCAGCAGCGCGACCGGGACGGTGATCCGAGAGACCCAGTACTTC. Using reference TRBV7-2 and TRBJ2-5 for the parts outside the CDR3, the full variable domain is GAGVSQSPSNKVTEKGKDVELRCDPISGHTALYWYRQSLGQGLEFLIYFQGNSAPDKSGLPSDRFSAERTGGSVSTLTIQRTQQEDSAVYLCASSATGTVIRETQYFGPGTRLLVL.

The rearrangement links TRBV5-1 to TRBJ2-2; 8 positions agree with TRBD2. CDR3 length equals 14 residues. Germline trimming cut 7 bases from V and 6 bases from J; bases unmatched to any gene: 8. Germline-derived CDR1 and CDR2 are SGHRS and YFSETQ. In nucleotides, the CDR3 is TGCGCCAGCGCCGGGACTAGGAGTTCCGGGGAGCTGTTTTTT. Amino acid sequence: CASAGTRSSGELFF.

This clonotype was seen at least ten times. CDR3 protein: CASSERVYGYTF. The CDR3 nucleotides are TGTGCCAGCAGTGAGAGGGTTTATGGCTACACCTTC. The chain uses TRBV6-1 and TRBJ1-2; D is undetermined. The CDR3 has 12 residues. Trimming shortened V by 3 bases and J by 5 bases, and 7 bases separated the two germline ends. The V gene's germline CDR1 is MNHNS and CDR2 SASEGT.

At least ten counts were recorded for this clonotype. The V gene is TRBV28, the J gene TRBJ2-7; possible D gene TRBD2, 5 bases. Trimming pared 11 bases from V and 2 bases from J, leaving 13 bases between. CDR3 length: 12 residues. Germline V gives CDR1 MDHEN, CDR2 SYDVKM. The CDR3 DNA is TGTGCCTCCCGGAGCGGCACCTACGAGCAGTACTTC. It translates to CASRSGTYEQYF.